This T cell receptor beta chain was profiled in a study of CD8 T cells in ankylosing spondylitis. Broader study findings: Previous work reported some of these motif variants in the synovial fluid and blood of reactive arthritis. A TCR beta motif made of 7 to 9 highly homologous variants seemed typical of ankylosing spondylitis blood. Clones linked to the disease showed a CD8+ phenotype. They occurred at relatively low frequencies in peripheral blood. According to the report, clones linked to the disease were significantly enriched in matched synovial fluid samples taken from ankylosing spondylitis patients.

Germline values: CDR1 SGDLS, CDR2 YYNGEE. Unmatched junction bases numbered 4, after V lost 3 bases and J lost 3 bases. The CDR3 has 14 amino acids. Regarding this clonotype: Its antigen is still unknown.

TCRdb reanalysed the 5' RACE reads using MiXCR and keeps one entry per CDR3 protein. The data contain about 350,000 distinct CDR3 sequences, 20% of them singletons. The gene calls are TRBV9 and TRBJ1-2; 8 bases agree with TRBD1. The sequencing sample was made of blood, either unsorted or a sorted T cell fraction (not recorded which). The receptor was isolated from a male donor with ankylosing spondylitis or in good health (not recorded which). The CDR3 reads CASSATGGDYGYTF. CDR3 nucleotide sequence: TGTGCCAGCAGCGCCACAGGGGGGGACTATGGCTACACCTTC.